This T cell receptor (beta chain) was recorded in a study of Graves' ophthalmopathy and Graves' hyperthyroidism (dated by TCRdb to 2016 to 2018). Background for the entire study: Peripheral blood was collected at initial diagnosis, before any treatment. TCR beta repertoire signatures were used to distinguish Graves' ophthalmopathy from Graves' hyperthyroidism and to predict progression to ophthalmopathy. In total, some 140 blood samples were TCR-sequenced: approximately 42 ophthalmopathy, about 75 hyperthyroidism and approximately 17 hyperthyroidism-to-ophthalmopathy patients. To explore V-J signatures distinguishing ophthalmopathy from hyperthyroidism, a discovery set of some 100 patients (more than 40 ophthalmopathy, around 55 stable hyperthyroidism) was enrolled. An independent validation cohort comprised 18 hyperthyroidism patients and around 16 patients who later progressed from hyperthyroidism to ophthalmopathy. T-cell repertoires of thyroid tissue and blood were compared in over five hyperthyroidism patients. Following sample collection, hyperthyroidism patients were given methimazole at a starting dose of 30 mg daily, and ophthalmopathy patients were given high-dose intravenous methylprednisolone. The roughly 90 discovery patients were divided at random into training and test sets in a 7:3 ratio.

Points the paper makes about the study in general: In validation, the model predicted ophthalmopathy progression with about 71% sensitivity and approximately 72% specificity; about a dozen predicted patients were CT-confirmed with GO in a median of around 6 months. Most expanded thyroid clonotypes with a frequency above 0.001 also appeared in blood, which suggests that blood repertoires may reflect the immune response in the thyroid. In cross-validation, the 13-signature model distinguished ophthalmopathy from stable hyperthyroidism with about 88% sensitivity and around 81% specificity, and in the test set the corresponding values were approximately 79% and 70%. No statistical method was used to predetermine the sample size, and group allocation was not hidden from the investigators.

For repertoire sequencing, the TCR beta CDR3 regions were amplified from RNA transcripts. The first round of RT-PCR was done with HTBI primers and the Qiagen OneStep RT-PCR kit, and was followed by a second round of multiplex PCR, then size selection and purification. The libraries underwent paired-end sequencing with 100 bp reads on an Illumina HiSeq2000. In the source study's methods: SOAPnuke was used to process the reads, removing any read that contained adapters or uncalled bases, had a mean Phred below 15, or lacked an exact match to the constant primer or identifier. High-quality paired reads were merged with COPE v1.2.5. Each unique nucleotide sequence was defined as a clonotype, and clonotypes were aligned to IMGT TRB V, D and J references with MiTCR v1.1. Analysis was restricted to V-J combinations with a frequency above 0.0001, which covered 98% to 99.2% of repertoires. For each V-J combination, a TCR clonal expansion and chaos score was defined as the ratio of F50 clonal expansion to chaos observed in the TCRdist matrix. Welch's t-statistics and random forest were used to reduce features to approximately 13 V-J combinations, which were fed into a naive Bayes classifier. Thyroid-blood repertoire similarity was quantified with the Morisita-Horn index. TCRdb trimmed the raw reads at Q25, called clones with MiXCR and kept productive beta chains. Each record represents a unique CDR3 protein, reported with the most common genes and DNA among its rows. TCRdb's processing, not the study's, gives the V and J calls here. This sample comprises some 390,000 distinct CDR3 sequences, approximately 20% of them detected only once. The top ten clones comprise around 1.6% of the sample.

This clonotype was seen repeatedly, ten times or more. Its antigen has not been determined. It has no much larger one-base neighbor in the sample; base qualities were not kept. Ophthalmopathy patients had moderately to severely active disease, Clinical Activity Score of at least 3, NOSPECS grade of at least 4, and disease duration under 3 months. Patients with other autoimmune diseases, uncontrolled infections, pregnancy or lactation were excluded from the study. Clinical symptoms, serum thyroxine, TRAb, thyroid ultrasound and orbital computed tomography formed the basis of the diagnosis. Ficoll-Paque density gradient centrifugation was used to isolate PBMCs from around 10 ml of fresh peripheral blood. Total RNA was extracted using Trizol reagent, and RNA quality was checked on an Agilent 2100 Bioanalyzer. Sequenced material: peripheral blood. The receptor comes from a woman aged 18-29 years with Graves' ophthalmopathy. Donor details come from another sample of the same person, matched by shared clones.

CDR3 reads: CACKPATGELFF. The nucleotide sequence is TGTGCCTGCAAACCCGCCACCGGGGAGCTGTTTTTT. The chain couples TRBV30 to TRBJ2-2; the D gene cannot be named for sure. The trim is 6 bases for V and 4 bases for J, with a gap of 9 bases between the germline ends. CDR1 GTSNPN and CDR2 SVGIG were looked up in the germline V gene (reference sequence). From the cysteine up to the phenylalanine, the CDR3 has a length of 12 residues. Just the 36-base CDR3 DNA is kept, in frame starting at base 1. Here the CDR3 is joined to the reference TRBV30 and TRBJ2-2 genes, and the full variable domain is: SQTIHQWPATLVQPVGSPLSLECTVEGTSNPNLYWYRQAAGRGLQLLFYSVGIGQISSEVPQNLSASRPQDRQFILSSKKLLLSDSGFYLCACKPATGELFFGEGSRLTVL.